This T cell receptor beta chain appears in the sequencing data of a study of blood T cell repertoires in COVID-19. Across the study: Material from acute and convalescent COVID-19 was sourced from the United States, Italy and Spain. The analysed material was cDNA or gDNA that came from T cells, B-cell-depleted T cells, or PBMCs.

CDR3 length: 14 amino acids. V was clipped by 2 bases and J by 7 bases; unmatched bases: 5. In germline, CDR1 is LGHDT, CDR2 YNNKEL (reference sequence). Here immunoSEQ multiplex PCR was the method, and the copy in TCRdb shows in-frame clones only, minus some. The sample lists about 92,000 clones; over 70% were seen once. Sequencing used peripheral blood. The clonotype originates from a man aged 50 or older who had recovered from COVID-19. The chain uses TRBV3-1 (or the pseudogene TRBV3-2) and TRBJ1-5; 7 bases fit TRBD1. CDR3 amino acids: CASSQRQGTQPQHF. The CDR3 DNA is TGTGCCAGCAGCCAACGACAGGGAACCCAGCCCCAGCATTTT.